The rows below give T cell receptor beta chains drawn from one sample of a study of cytomegalovirus exposure and HLA in healthy donors. Only in-frame clones appear in the TCRdb table, and some are missing; sequencing was by immunoSEQ multiplex PCR. The sample includes about 130,000 clones, roughly 90% of them seen just once. Sequenced sample: PBMCs. These TCRs come from a man aged 30 to 45 in good health and CMV-seronegative. The CDR3 runs from the conserved cysteine through the conserved F or W. Each record gives: V gene, J gene, D gene, clone size, CDR3 DNA, CDR3 protein. The D gene is left open where the match is weak. The size field is filled for only some rows; it gives once, few, many or a size class.

TRBV5-4	TRBJ1-4	.	.	TGTGCCAGCAGCCCTACCGACGGAGCTAATGAAAAACTGTTTTTT	CASSPTDGANEKLFF
TRBV5-6	TRBJ1-1	TRBD1	.	TGTGCCAGCAGCCCCCGGACAGGGGGGGCTGAAGCTTTCTTT	CASSPRTGGAEAFF
TRBV5-1	TRBJ2-1	TRBD2	.	TGCGCCAGCAGAGGGATCAGCGGGAGTTCAACCAATGAGCAGTTCTTC	CASRGISGSSTNEQFF
TRBV27	TRBJ2-1	TRBD1	.	TGTGCCAGCAGTCCCGGGACAGGGTTTATAGGCAATGAGCAGTTCTTC	CASSPGTGFIGNEQFF
TRBV6-1	TRBJ1-2	.	.	TGTGCCAGCAGGCTATACGGGACAACTAACTATGGCTACACCTTC	CASRLYGTTNYGYTF
TRBV6-5	TRBJ2-5	TRBD2	once	TGTGCCAGCAGTTTGTTCAGCGGGAGGGCCGCGGAGACCCAGTACTTC	CASSLFSGRAAETQYF
TRBV12-5	TRBJ2-3	.	.	TGTGCTAGTGGAGTGACAAGCACGCAGTATTTT	CASGVTSTQYF
TRBV9	TRBJ1-1	TRBD1	.	TGTGCCAGCAGCCTCCGGACAGGACCAAACACTGAAGCTTTCTTT	CASSLRTGPNTEAFF
TRBV27	TRBJ2-7	.	.	TGTGCCAGCAGTTATCACTCCGACACCTACGAGCAGTACTTC	CASSYHSDTYEQYF
TRBV5-1	TRBJ2-5	TRBD1	.	TGCGCCAGCAGCTGGCCGGGACAGGGACTCTTCGAGACCCAGTACTTC	CASSWPGQGLFETQYF
TRBV7-2	TRBJ1-5	.	.	TGTGCCAGCAGTCTTGGACAGACCAGTCAGCCCCAGCATTTT	CASSLGQTSQPQHF
TRBV15	TRBJ2-5	.	.	TGTGCCACCAGCAGAGGGGCAGGGGGGGAGACCCAGTACTTC	CATSRGAGGETQYF
TRBV15	TRBJ2-3	TRBD2	.	TGTGCCACCAGCCGGACTAGCGGCACAGATACGCAGTATTTT	CATSRTSGTDTQYF
TRBV7-2	TRBJ2-7	TRBD2	once	TGTGCCAGCAGCTTAGCGCCTAGCGGGAGATCCTACGAGCAGTACTTC	CASSLAPSGRSYEQYF
TRBV5-1	TRBJ2-7	TRBD2	.	TGCGCCAGCAGCGATGGACTAGCGGGGGACTACGAGCAGTACTTC	CASSDGLAGDYEQYF
TRBV5-1	TRBJ2-7	.	.	TGCGCCAGCAGCCAACCCGGGACAACCTACGAGCAGTACTTC	CASSQPGTTYEQYF
TRBV25-1	TRBJ2-2	.	.	TGTGCCAGCAGTGAACAGGGAAGGGCCGGGGAGCTGTTTTTT	CASSEQGRAGELFF
TRBV6-5	TRBJ2-1	.	.	TGTGCCAGCAGTTACTTCGCGGGATCCTACAATGAGCAGTTCTTC	CASSYFAGSYNEQFF
TRBV6-1	TRBJ2-3	TRBD1	.	TGTGCCAGCAGCGGACAGGGTGGTACAGATACGCAGTATTTT	CASSGQGGTDTQYF
TRBV10-2	TRBJ2-7	TRBD1	.	TGCGCCAGCAGGGGGACAGCCTACGAGCAGTACTTC	CASRGTAYEQYF
TRBV27	TRBJ1-2	.	.	TGTGCCAGCAGCCATACAGGGAGAGATGGCTACACCTTC	CASSHTGRDGYTF
TRBV4-1	TRBJ1-2	.	.	TGCGCCAGCAGCCCGACCCGGGGGGCGGGCTACACCTTC	CASSPTRGAGYTF
TRBV7-2	TRBJ2-7	TRBD2	.	TGTGCCAGCAGCTCACGACGAGCGGGAACTCGCGAGCAGTACTTC	CASSSRRAGTREQYF
TRBV11-3	TRBJ2-7	.	few	TGTGCCAGCAGCTTGGTCGCGGACTACGAGCAGTACTTC	CASSLVADYEQYF
TRBV5-4	TRBJ2-5	.	.	TGTGCCAGCAGCTTGCGAGGGAGCGGGGAGACCCAGTACTTC	CASSLRGSGETQYF
TRBV5-4	TRBJ1-1	.	.	TGTGCCAGCAGGGTCAATACAGGATCCCTCACTGAAGCTTTCTTT	CASRVNTGSLTEAFF
TRBV7-9	TRBJ2-3	.	.	TGTGCCAGCAGCTGGGAGTATGTGACTACCTCTAGCACAGATACGCAGTATTTT	CASSWEYVTTSSTDTQYF
TRBV2	TRBJ2-5	TRBD2	.	TGTGCCAGCATTAAGCGGGAGCTCCAAGAGACCCAGTACTTC	CASIKRELQETQYF
TRBV5-1	TRBJ2-1	.	.	TGCGCCAGCGGAAACGGACGGGGCAATGAGCAGTTCTTC	CASGNGRGNEQFF
TRBV14	TRBJ2-2	TRBD1	.	TGTGCCAGCAGCCGACAGGGCACCGGGGAGCTGTTTTTT	CASSRQGTGELFF
TRBV5-6	TRBJ2-2	TRBD1	.	TGTGCCAGCAGCACCGACAGGGTACTCACCAAGTCCACCGGGGAGCTGTTTTTT	CASSTDRVLTKSTGELFF
TRBV11-2	TRBJ2-5	TRBD1	.	TGTGCCAGCAGCCAAGGGACAGGGGGAAAAGAGACCCAGTACTTC	CASSQGTGGKETQYF
TRBV18	TRBJ2-1	.	.	TGTGCCAGCTCACCTGCCTATAACTACAATGAGCAGTTCTTC	CASSPAYNYNEQFF
TRBV6-6	TRBJ2-2	TRBD1	.	TGTGCCAGCAGTTACTCCCTGACAGGGGGCCCCGGGGAGCTGTTTTTT	CASSYSLTGGPGELFF
TRBV11-2	TRBJ1-5	.	.	TGTGCCAGCAGCTTAAACCTGGGCCCCCAGCATTTT	CASSLNLGPQHF
TRBV6-6	TRBJ2-5	TRBD2	.	TGTGCCAGCAGTTCCGGGACTAGAGGGCCAGAGACCCAGTACTTC	CASSSGTRGPETQYF
TRBV9	TRBJ2-7	.	.	TGTGCCAGCAGCGCAGACTCCGGGACACCTTACTACGAGCAGTACTTC	CASSADSGTPYYEQYF
TRBV28	TRBJ2-7	TRBD1	.	TGTGCCAGCAAGGACAGGGGAGGTGCCGAGCAGTACTTC	CASKDRGGAEQYF
TRBV2	TRBJ1-3	TRBD1	.	TGTGCCAGCAGCCTCGACAGGGTATTCTCTGGAAACACCATATATTTT	CASSLDRVFSGNTIYF
TRBV7-9	TRBJ2-3	TRBD1	.	TGTGCCAGCCCAACCGGGACAGGGTACGCAGATACGCAGTATTTT	CASPTGTGYADTQYF
TRBV7-8	TRBJ2-7	TRBD1	.	TGTGCCAGCAGCTGGACCGACAGGGAGCTCGAGCAGTACTTC	CASSWTDRELEQYF
TRBV5-6	TRBJ2-5	TRBD1	.	TGTGCCAGCAGCTCGACAGGGTCGGGCCAAGAGACCCAGTACTTC	CASSSTGSGQETQYF
TRBV18	TRBJ1-5	TRBD1	.	TGTGCCAGCTCACGGGAGACAGGGGGCGAGGGTCAGCCCCAGCATTTT	CASSRETGGEGQPQHF
TRBV9	TRBJ2-5	TRBD2	once	TGTGCCAGCAGCTCACTCCCGGGACTAGCGTCCCAAGAGACCCAGTACTTC	CASSSLPGLASQETQYF
TRBV5-1	TRBJ2-1	.	.	TGCGCCAGCAGCTCGGGTAGCAAAGATGAGCAGTTCTTC	CASSSGSKDEQFF
TRBV6-1	TRBJ1-1	.	.	TGTGCCAGCAGTCCTCCCCGGGGTGGCACTGAAGCTTTCTTT	CASSPPRGGTEAFF
TRBV30	TRBJ2-7	.	.	TGTGCCTCCCAAAAAAACAGGGCCCCCACCTACGAGCAGTACTTC	CASQKNRAPTYEQYF
TRBV18	TRBJ2-1	TRBD1	.	TGTGCCAGCTCACCGAACTCCGGGACAGGGTATTTCTTC	CASSPNSGTGYFF